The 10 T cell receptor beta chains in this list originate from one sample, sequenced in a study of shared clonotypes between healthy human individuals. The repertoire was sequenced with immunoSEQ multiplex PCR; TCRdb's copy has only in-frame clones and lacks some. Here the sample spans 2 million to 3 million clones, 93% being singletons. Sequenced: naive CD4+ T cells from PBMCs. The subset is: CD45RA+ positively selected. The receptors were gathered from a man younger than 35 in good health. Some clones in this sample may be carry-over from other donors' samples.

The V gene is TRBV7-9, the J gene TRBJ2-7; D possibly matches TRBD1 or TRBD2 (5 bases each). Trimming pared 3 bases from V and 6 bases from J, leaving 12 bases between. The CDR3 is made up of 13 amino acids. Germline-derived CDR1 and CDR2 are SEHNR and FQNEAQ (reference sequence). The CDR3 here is CASSFTGTREQYF. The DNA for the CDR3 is TGTGCCAGCAGCTTTACCGGGACCCGCGAGCAGTACTTC.

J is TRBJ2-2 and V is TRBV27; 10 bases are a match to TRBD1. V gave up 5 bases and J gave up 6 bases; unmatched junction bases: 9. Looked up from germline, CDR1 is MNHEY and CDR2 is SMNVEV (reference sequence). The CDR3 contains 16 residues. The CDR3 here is CASSPLGQGTAGELFF. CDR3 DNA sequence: TGTGCCAGCAGTCCCCTGGGACAGGGGACCGCCGGGGAGCTGTTTTTT.

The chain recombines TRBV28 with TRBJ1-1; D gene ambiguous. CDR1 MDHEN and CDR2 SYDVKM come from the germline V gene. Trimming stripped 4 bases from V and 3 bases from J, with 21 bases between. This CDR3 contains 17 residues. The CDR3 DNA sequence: TGTGCCAGCAGTTCCCTCCCGGGCCAGGTCCAGTACACTGAAGCTTTCTTT. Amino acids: CASSSLPGQVQYTEAFF.

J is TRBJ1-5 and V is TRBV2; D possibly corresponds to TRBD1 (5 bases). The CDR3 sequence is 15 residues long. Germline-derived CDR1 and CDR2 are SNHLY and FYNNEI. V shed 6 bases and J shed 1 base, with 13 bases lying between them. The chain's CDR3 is CASRQDGVSNQPQHF. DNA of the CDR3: TGTGCCAGCAGACAGGACGGAGTAAGCAATCAGCCCCAGCATTTT.

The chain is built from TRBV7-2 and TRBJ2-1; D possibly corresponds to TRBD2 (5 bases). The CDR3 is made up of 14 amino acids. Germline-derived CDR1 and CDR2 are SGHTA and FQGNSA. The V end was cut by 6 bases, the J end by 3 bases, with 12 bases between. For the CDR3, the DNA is TGTGCCAGCAGTGGAGGACGGGACTACAATGAGCAGTTCTTC. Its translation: CASSGGRDYNEQFF.

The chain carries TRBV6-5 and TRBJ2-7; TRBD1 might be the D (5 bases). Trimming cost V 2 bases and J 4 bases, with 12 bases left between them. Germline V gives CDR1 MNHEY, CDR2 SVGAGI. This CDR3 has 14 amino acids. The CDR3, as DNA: TGTGCCAGCAGTTACCGGCCCAGACAGTACGAGCAGTACTTC. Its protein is CASSYRPRQYEQYF.

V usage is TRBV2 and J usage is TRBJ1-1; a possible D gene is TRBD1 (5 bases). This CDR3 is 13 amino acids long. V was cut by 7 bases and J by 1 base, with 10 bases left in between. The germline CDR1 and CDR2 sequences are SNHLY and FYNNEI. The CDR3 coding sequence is TGTGCCAGCAACCCCCAGGGGAACACTGAAGCTTTCTTT. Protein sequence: CASNPQGNTEAFF.

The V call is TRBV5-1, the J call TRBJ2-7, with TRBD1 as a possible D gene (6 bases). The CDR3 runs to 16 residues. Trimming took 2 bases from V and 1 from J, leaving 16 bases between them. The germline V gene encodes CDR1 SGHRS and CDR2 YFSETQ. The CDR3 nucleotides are TGCGCCAGCAGCTTACACCAGGGGTCTCCTTCCTACGAGCAGTACTTC. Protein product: CASSLHQGSPSYEQYF.

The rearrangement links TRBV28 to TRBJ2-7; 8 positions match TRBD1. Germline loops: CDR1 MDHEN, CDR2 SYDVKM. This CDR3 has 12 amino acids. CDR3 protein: CPETGVSYEQYF. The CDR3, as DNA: TGTCCCGAGACAGGGGTTTCCTACGAGCAGTACTTC. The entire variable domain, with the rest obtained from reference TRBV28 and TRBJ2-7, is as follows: DVKVTQSSRYLVKRTGEKVFLECVQDMDHENMFWYRQDPGLGLRLIYFSYDVKMKEKGDIPEGYSVSREKKERFSLILESASTNQTSMYLCPETGVSYEQYFGPGTRLTVT.

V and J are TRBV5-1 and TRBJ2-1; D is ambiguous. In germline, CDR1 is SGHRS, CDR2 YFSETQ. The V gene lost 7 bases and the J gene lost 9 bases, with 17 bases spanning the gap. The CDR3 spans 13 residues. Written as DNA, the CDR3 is TGCGCCAGCGGTAACTCTCCCGCTTTTGAGCAGTTCTTC. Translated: CASGNSPAFEQFF.